A selection of T cell receptor beta chains follows, all from one sample in a study of CD8 T cells in ankylosing spondylitis. TCRdb re-called the 5' RACE reads through MiXCR, storing one row per CDR3 protein. The table has about 210,000 distinct CDR3 sequences, 7% to 8% seen once; the top ten hold around 14%. The source material was blood, either unsorted or a sorted T cell fraction (not recorded which). The receptors shown here come from a male donor with ankylosing spondylitis. The CDR3 runs from the conserved cysteine through the conserved F or W. The size entry is marked missing in some rows and otherwise reads once, few, many or a size class.

clone_size | j_call | v_call | cdr3_aa
few | TRBJ2-7 | TRBV5-6 | CASAAEGGEQYF
few | TRBJ1-6 | TRBV11-2 | CASSLALLGSPLHF
- | TRBJ2-7 | TRBV4-2 | CASNQDGTEAYEQYF
few | TRBJ2-7 | TRBV7-9 | CASSFDRLGEQYF
- | TRBJ2-6 | TRBV20-1 | CSARDRRLSSSGANVLTF
few | TRBJ1-5 | TRBV28 | CASSTGSQPQHF
many | TRBJ2-3 | TRBV12-3/TRBV12-4 | CASSPIRGDTQYF
few | TRBJ2-7 | TRBV27 | CASGAQGPYEQYF
- | TRBJ2-5 | TRBV28 | CASSLWRVGQETQYF
many | TRBJ2-1 | TRBV4-3 | CASSHGDSYNEQFF
many | TRBJ2-1 | TRBV19 | CASRRTSGSHNEQFF
many | TRBJ2-7 | TRBV12-3/TRBV12-4 | CASSYSYSYEQYF
many | TRBJ1-1 | TRBV6-1 | CASSTGWNTEAFF
many | TRBJ1-1 | TRBV11-2 | CASSWSGRAFF
many | TRBJ2-7 | TRBV6-1 | CASSEIAGTTSYEQYF
many | TRBJ2-7 | TRBV7-9 | CASSLGRYEQYF
- | TRBJ2-7 | TRBV5-1 | CASSLTVLREQYF
many | TRBJ2-1 | TRBV7-9 | CASSLVGLAGEQFF
many | TRBJ2-7 | TRBV4-2 | CASSQDAGRRYEQYF
many | TRBJ2-2 | TRBV25-1 | CASKGVTGELFF
many | TRBJ2-4 | TRBV7-9 | CASSPRAGNVYIQYF
- | TRBJ1-1 | TRBV3-1 | CASSQSWSTEAFF
many | TRBJ2-7 | TRBV6-2/TRBV6-3 | CASSYVNRVYEQYF
- | TRBJ1-2 | TRBV6-5 | CASSLVEQGNYGYTF
many | TRBJ2-7 | TRBV9 | CASSVGGTGGTYEQYF
- | TRBJ1-5 | TRBV4-1 | CASSNIYGSNQPQHF
many | TRBJ1-2 | TRBV6-5 | CASSYSGVTDAGYTF
- | TRBJ1-5 | TRBV5-6 | CASSLGLPRSNQPQHF
few | TRBJ2-2 | TRBV6-2/TRBV6-3 | CASTLTGRGTGELFF
many | TRBJ2-7 | TRBV20-1 | CSARPYTGSYEQYF
many | TRBJ2-7 | TRBV27 | CASSLHAEFEQYF
many | TRBJ1-5 | TRBV6-5 | CASGVRQPQHF
many | TRBJ2-1 | TRBV6-2/TRBV6-3 | CASSYPHPEQFF
- | TRBJ2-6 | TRBV27 | CASSFGAGTGANVLTF
many | TRBJ2-7 | TRBV4-2 | CASSYRQGLLYEQYF
many | TRBJ1-5 | TRBV6-1 | CASRVDIGNQPQHF
many | TRBJ2-3 | TRBV6-4 | CASSDGTGGTDTQYF
many | TRBJ2-7 | TRBV10-3 | CAIRTDRYEQYF
- | TRBJ2-1 | TRBV11-1 | CASSGWGGQESSYNEQFF
medium-sized | TRBJ2-2 | TRBV3-1 | CASQRDGSLNTGELFF
many | TRBJ1-4 | TRBV5-1 | CASSSSAGRGEKLFF
many | TRBJ1-6 | TRBV4-3 | CASSQTPRKGSPLHF
- | TRBJ2-7 | TRBV28 | CASTVPGQSYEQYF
many | TRBJ2-5 | TRBV7-9 | CASSLAVGEQETQYF
- | TRBJ2-5 | TRBV28 | CASNTGPTQYF
many | TRBJ2-7 | TRBV18 | CASSSGLARYEQYF
many | TRBJ2-1 | TRBV30 | CAWSVGGPYNEQFF
many | TRBJ1-5 | TRBV7-8 | CASSGDRYSNQPQHF
many | TRBJ2-1 | TRBV27 | CASSSHRGSYNEQFF
- | TRBJ2-1 | TRBV24-1 | CATSDFGGTANEQFF
many | TRBJ2-1 | TRBV20-1 | CSAGTSGLYNEQFF
- | TRBJ2-3 | TRBV11-3 | CASSLTSGYSPDTQYF
many | TRBJ1-1 | TRBV4-3 | CASSPQDRANTEAFF
many | TRBJ2-7 | TRBV27 | CASSFRDRLSYEQYF